One and the same sample provided the 18 T cell receptor beta chains below, sequenced in a study of cytomegalovirus exposure and HLA in healthy donors. 60 Vbeta and 13 Jbeta primers were used in PCR. Clones were read by immunoSEQ multiplex PCR, and TCRdb kept only the in-frame ones, dropping some. The top ten hold 1.5% to 2% of the sample, which has under 200,000 clones, 80% to 90% seen once. Source material: PBMCs. These receptors all come from a woman between 18 and 29 years old in good health and CMV-seronegative.

The V and J genes are TRBV19 and TRBJ2-2; 9 positions match TRBD2. With 8 bases clipped from V and 5 bases from J, the junction kept 3 bases outside the gene matches. This CDR3 region has 13 residues. Germline CDR1 is LNHDA and CDR2 is SQIVND (reference sequence). CDR3 in amino acids: CASGLARTGELFF. CDR3 in DNA: TGTGCCAGTGGACTAGCGCGAACCGGGGAGCTGTTTTTT. Supplemented by reference TRBV19 and TRBJ2-2, the full variable domain reads DGGITQSPKYLFRKEGQNVTLSCEQNLNHDAMYWYRQDPGQGLRLIYYSQIVNDFQKGDIAEGYSVSREKKESFPLTVTSAQKNPTAFYLCASGLARTGELFFGEGSRLTVL.

The CDR3 nucleotides read TGTGCCAGCAGCTTACTAGCCACCGGGGAGCTGTTTTTT. Protein product: CASSLLATGELFF. The chain carries TRBV7-3 and TRBJ2-2; TRBD2 might be the D (5 bases). The V gene's germline CDR1 is SGHTA and CDR2 FQGTGA. The CDR3 contains 13 residues. V was trimmed by 2 bases and J by 4 bases, leaving 5 bases between them. The full variable domain, completed using reference TRBV7-3 and TRBJ2-2, is GAGVSQTPSNKVTEKGKYVELRCDPISGHTALYWYRQSLGQGPEFLIYFQGTGAADDSGLPNDRFFAVRPEGSVSTLKIQRTERGDSAVYLCASSLLATGELFFGEGSRLTVL.

V gene TRBV13 combines with J gene TRBJ2-5; possibly TRBD1 for D (6 bases). Trimming removed 2 bases from V and 5 bases from J, with 18 bases in between. The germline gives CDR1 PRHDT, CDR2 FYEKMQ (reference sequence). The CDR3 has 16 amino acids. This chain's CDR3 is CASSLRGGRGRETQYF. In DNA, the CDR3 is TGTGCCAGCAGCTTAAGAGGAGGCAGGGGTCGTGAGACCCAGTACTTC.

V is TRBV9 and J is TRBJ2-3; no definite D call. Germline V gene lookup returns CDR1 SGDLS and CDR2 YYNGEE. V lost 0 bases to trimming and J lost 2 bases, with 10 bases between them. This CDR3 has 15 amino acids. The CDR3 DNA reads as TGTGCCAGCAGCGTAGGAGGCACCTTCACAGATACGCAGTATTTT. Translated: CASSVGGTFTDTQYF.

This clone came up a few times. The J gene is TRBJ2-3, the V gene TRBV27; 7 bases agree with TRBD1. This CDR3 is 13 amino acids long. CDR1 is MNHEY, CDR2 SMNVEV, per germline (reference sequence). J lost 4 bases, V lost 10 bases, and 8 bases had no gene match. CDR3 sequence: CATGRQGPDTQYF. The CDR3 DNA sequence: TGTGCCACTGGCAGACAGGGCCCAGATACGCAGTATTTT.

The chain joins TRBV5-4 to TRBJ2-7; maybe TRBD2 (5 bases). V lost 0 bases and J 0 bases, leaving 10 bases between the germline ends. This CDR3 has 15 residues. In germline, CDR1 is SGHNT, CDR2 YYREEE (reference sequence). The CDR3 protein is CASSLGSGSSYEQYF. The CDR3 coding sequence is TGTGCCAGCAGCTTGGGTTCGGGAAGCTCCTACGAGCAGTACTTC.

V usage is TRBV28 and J usage is TRBJ2-3, with a possible D match to TRBD1 (5 bases). The CDR3 sequence is 13 residues long. The ends were cut back, 8 bases at V and 2 bases at J, with 11 bases in the middle. Germline lookup yields CDR1 MDHEN and CDR2 SYDVKM. The chain's CDR3 is CASARANTDTQYF. The CDR3, as DNA: TGTGCCAGCGCCAGGGCAAACACAGATACGCAGTATTTT.

J is TRBJ1-6 and V is TRBV28, with TRBD1 matching over 9 bases. Germline CDR1 and CDR2: MDHEN and SYDVKM. V was pared by 0 bases and J by 6 bases, with 3 bases of the junction left unmatched. This CDR3 contains 16 residues. The CDR3 DNA reads TGTGCCAGCAGTTTATGGGGGACAGGGTCTAATTCACCCCTCCACTTT. Protein: CASSLWGTGSNSPLHF.

This clone occurred a few times. This chain joins TRBV2 and TRBJ2-5; D might be TRBD2 (5 bases). CDR3 length: 13 residues. Trimming took off 7 bases at V and 2 bases at J, with 11 bases between the two ends. Germline CDR1 and CDR2: SNHLY and FYNNEI. Here the CDR3 DNA reads TGTGCCAGCACGTACGAGCGGCAAGAGACCCAGTACTTC. Amino acids: CASTYERQETQYF.

This clone was counted once. The chain carries TRBV5-5 and TRBJ1-2; the D is unclear. Germline V CDR1 and CDR2: SGHKS, YYEKEE (reference sequence). This CDR3 comprises 11 residues. Between the trimmed V and J ends, which lost 3 bases and 4 bases, there was a span of 4 bases. The CDR3 sequence: CASSSLYGYTF. The CDR3 DNA reads TGTGCCAGCAGCTCCCTCTATGGCTACACCTTC.

The rearrangement links TRBV5-5 to TRBJ2-1, with 8 bases fitting TRBD1. Germline values: CDR1 SGHKS, CDR2 YYEKEE (reference sequence). This CDR3 region has 15 residues. Trimming took 2 bases from V and 0 from J; bases not matched to a gene: 1. The CDR3 bases are TGTGCCAGCAGCTTAACAGGGGGCTCCTACAATGAGCAGTTCTTC. Its protein is CASSLTGGSYNEQFF.

The J gene is TRBJ2-7, the V gene TRBV7-2, with 8 nucleotides matching TRBD2. From germline, CDR1 is SGHTA and CDR2 FQGNSA. J gave up 3 bases and V 1 base, and 5 bases lay outside the gene matches. This CDR3 is built from 15 residues. The CDR3 DNA is TGTGCCAGCAGCTTAGAAGCGGGGGCCTACTACGAGCAGTACTTC. This encodes CASSLEAGAYYEQYF.

The CDR3: CASSDDRVPYEQYF. CDR3 nucleotide sequence: TGTGCCAGCAGTGACGACAGGGTCCCCTACGAGCAGTACTTC. The chain has TRBV6-1 and TRBJ2-7, with 7 positions matching TRBD1. The CDR3 is 14 amino acids. V trimming: 3 bases; J trimming: 2 bases; junction bases outside the gene matches: 4. Germline-derived CDR1 and CDR2 are MNHNS and SASEGT.

The chain links TRBV6-4 to TRBJ2-7; 9 positions agree with TRBD2. V was clipped by 4 bases and J by 5 bases; unmatched bases: 3. The CDR3 runs 13 residues. Germline-derived CDR1 and CDR2 are MRHNA and SNTAGT. The CDR3: CASSVLAGHEQYF. CDR3 in DNA: TGTGCCAGCAGTGTTCTAGCGGGGCACGAGCAGTACTTC.

The chain joins TRBV28 to TRBJ1-2; 7 bases are a match to TRBD1. Trimming took 6 bases from V and 3 from J; bases not matched to a gene: 10. This CDR3 is 15 amino acids long. CDR1 and CDR2 (germline): MDHEN, SYDVKM. As DNA, the CDR3 is TGTGCCAGCAGCCACGACAGGGAGGCCGACTATGGCTACACCTTC. This translates into CASSHDREADYGYTF.

The chain links TRBV6-5 to TRBJ1-6; 8 positions match TRBD1. After removal of 2 bases from V and 9 bases from J, the junction contained 6 bases not matched to a gene. The CDR3 extends over 15 amino acids. Germline lookup yields CDR1 MNHEY and CDR2 SVGAGI. The CDR3 nucleotides are TGTGCCAGCAGTTACGGAGGACAGGGAGGTTCACCCCTCCACTTT. The encoded protein is CASSYGGQGGSPLHF.

The chain is built from TRBV5-4 and TRBJ1-2; possible D gene TRBD1, 6 bases. Per germline, CDR1 SGHNT and CDR2 YYREEE (reference sequence). V lost 1 base to trimming and J lost 2 bases, with 12 bases between them. The CDR3 has 15 residues. CDR3 amino acids: CASSLSGHLNYGYTF. The CDR3 region has the DNA TGTGCCAGCAGCTTGTCGGGACACCTCAACTATGGCTACACCTTC.

This chain joins TRBV15 and TRBJ2-2; 7 bases match TRBD2. V gave up 1 base and J gave up 3 bases; unmatched junction bases: 2. Germline-derived CDR1 and CDR2 are LNHNV and YYDKDF (reference sequence). This CDR3 contains 15 residues. The CDR3 sequence: CATSRGAGDTGELFF. The CDR3 DNA reads TGTGCCACCAGCAGAGGGGCGGGAGACACCGGGGAGCTGTTTTTT.